Listed below are T cell receptor beta chains from one sample, sequenced in a study of Tregs in tolerant kidney transplant recipients. Sequenced by immunoSEQ multiplex PCR; TCRdb stores in-frame clones only, minus some. Counted here are about 64,000 clones, 95% to 98% occurring once; the ten biggest clones make up 0.34%. This material consisted of Tregs from blood, taken before the transplant. Receptors originate from a human donor who received a combined kidney and bone marrow transplant. CDR3s include the opening cysteine and the closing phenylalanine or tryptophan. The order of the fields is clone size, J gene, D gene, V gene, CDR3 protein, CDR3 DNA. The D gene is left open where the match is weak. Clone size is shown for a subset of rows, as once, few, many or a class of expanded clone.

clone size: NA
J gene: TRBJ1-2
D gene: NA
V gene: TRBV28
CDR3 protein: CASSLPPGRPRGYGYTF
CDR3 DNA: TGTGCCAGCAGTTTACCCCCCGGCAGGCCCAGGGGCTATGGCTACACCTTC

clone size: once
J gene: TRBJ2-3
D gene: TRBD2
V gene: TRBV5-6
CDR3 protein: CASSSATGGDTQYF
CDR3 DNA: TGTGCCAGCAGCTCGGCCACCGGGGGGGATACGCAGTATTTT

clone size: NA
J gene: TRBJ2-2
D gene: NA
V gene: TRBV30
CDR3 protein: CAWKMVRNTGELFF
CDR3 DNA: TGTGCCTGGAAAATGGTGAGGAACACCGGGGAGCTGTTTTTT

clone size: NA
J gene: TRBJ1-1
D gene: NA
V gene: TRBV4-1
CDR3 protein: CASSQEGRDTEAFF
CDR3 DNA: TGCGCCAGCAGCCAAGAAGGGCGGGACACTGAAGCTTTCTTT

clone size: once
J gene: TRBJ2-2
D gene: NA
V gene: TRBV19
CDR3 protein: CASSRTANTGELFF
CDR3 DNA: TGTGCCAGTAGTCGGACAGCGAACACCGGGGAGCTGTTTTTT

clone size: NA
J gene: TRBJ1-3
D gene: TRBD1
V gene: TRBV2
CDR3 protein: CASSGQGRNTIYF
CDR3 DNA: TGTGCCAGCAGCGGACAGGGAAGAAACACCATATATTTT

clone size: NA
J gene: TRBJ1-2
D gene: NA
V gene: TRBV27
CDR3 protein: CASSLTGLYGYTF
CDR3 DNA: TGTGCCAGCAGTCTGACAGGCCTATATGGCTACACCTTC

clone size: NA
J gene: TRBJ2-7
D gene: NA
V gene: TRBV7-6
CDR3 protein: CASSPSSYEQYF
CDR3 DNA: TGTGCCAGCAGCCCGAGCTCCTACGAGCAGTACTTC

clone size: NA
J gene: TRBJ2-3
D gene: TRBD2
V gene: TRBV18
CDR3 protein: CASSPPSGGARDTQYF
CDR3 DNA: TGTGCCAGCTCACCTCCAAGCGGGGGGGCCAGAGATACGCAGTATTTT

clone size: NA
J gene: TRBJ1-5
D gene: TRBD1
V gene: TRBV19
CDR3 protein: CASSDRGDQPQHF
CDR3 DNA: TGTGCCAGTAGTGACAGGGGGGATCAGCCCCAGCATTTT

clone size: NA
J gene: TRBJ1-1
D gene: NA
V gene: TRBV6-5
CDR3 protein: CASSYGGGSATEAFF
CDR3 DNA: TGTGCCAGCAGTTACGGGGGGGGGAGCGCCACTGAAGCTTTCTTT

clone size: NA
J gene: TRBJ2-6
D gene: NA
V gene: TRBV5-1
CDR3 protein: CASSLRGGIGGANVLTF
CDR3 DNA: TGCGCCAGCAGCTTGAGGGGGGGCATAGGCGGGGCCAACGTCCTGACTTTC

clone size: once
J gene: TRBJ1-5
D gene: NA
V gene: TRBV21-1
CDR3 protein: CHRGTLNQPQHF
CDR3 DNA: TGCCACAGGGGGACCCTTAATCAGCCCCAGCATTTT

clone size: NA
J gene: TRBJ1-1
D gene: NA
V gene: TRBV29-1
CDR3 protein: CSVKTGYPLKAFF
CDR3 DNA: TGCAGCGTTAAAACAGGGTACCCCCTAAAAGCTTTCTTT

clone size: NA
J gene: TRBJ2-1
D gene: NA
V gene: TRBV18
CDR3 protein: CASSPSFEQFF
CDR3 DNA: TGTGCCAGCTCACCAAGCTTTGAGCAGTTCTTC